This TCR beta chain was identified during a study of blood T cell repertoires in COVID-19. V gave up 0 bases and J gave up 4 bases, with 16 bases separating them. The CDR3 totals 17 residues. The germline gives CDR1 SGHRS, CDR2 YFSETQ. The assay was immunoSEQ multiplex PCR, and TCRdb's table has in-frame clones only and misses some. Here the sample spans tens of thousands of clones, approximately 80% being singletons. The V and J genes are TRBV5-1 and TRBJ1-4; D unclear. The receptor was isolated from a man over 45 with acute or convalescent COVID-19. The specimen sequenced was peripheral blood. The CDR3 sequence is CASSLGDGGLLNEKLFF. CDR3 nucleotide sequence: TGCGCCAGCAGCTTGGGGGATGGAGGGCTCCTTAATGAAAAACTGTTTTTT. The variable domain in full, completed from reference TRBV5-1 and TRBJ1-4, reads KAGVTQTPRYLIKTRGQQVTLSCSPISGHRSVSWYQQTPGQGLQFLFEYFSETQRNKGNFPGRFSGRQFSNSRSEMNVSTLELGDSALYLCASSLGDGGLLNEKLFFGSGTQLSVL.